Included here is one T cell receptor beta chain sequence, with context. These data originate in a study of CD8+ T cells in alopecia areata. Treatment indicated: oral pan-JAK inhibitor, 5-10 mg twice daily. Isolated RNA was reverse transcribed into cDNA used as the sequencing template. The repertoire was sequenced with immunoSEQ multiplex PCR; TCRdb's copy has only in-frame clones and lacks some. This table holds around 200,000 clones, roughly 50% found once. The source of this sequence is a human donor with alopecia areata. Sequencing was performed on CD8+ T cells sorted from blood, taken at week 24, from a patient treated with tofacitinib.

The CDR3 nucleotides are TGTGCCATCAAAGGAAACAGGGAAGGGGACAATCAGCCCCAGCATTTT. Residues: CAIKGNREGDNQPQHF. This chain uses TRBV10-3 with TRBJ1-5, with D perhaps TRBD1 (6 bases). Trimming stripped 7 bases from V and 3 bases from J, with 19 bases between. Germline lookup yields CDR1 ENHRY and CDR2 SYGVKD. This CDR3 has 16 amino acids.